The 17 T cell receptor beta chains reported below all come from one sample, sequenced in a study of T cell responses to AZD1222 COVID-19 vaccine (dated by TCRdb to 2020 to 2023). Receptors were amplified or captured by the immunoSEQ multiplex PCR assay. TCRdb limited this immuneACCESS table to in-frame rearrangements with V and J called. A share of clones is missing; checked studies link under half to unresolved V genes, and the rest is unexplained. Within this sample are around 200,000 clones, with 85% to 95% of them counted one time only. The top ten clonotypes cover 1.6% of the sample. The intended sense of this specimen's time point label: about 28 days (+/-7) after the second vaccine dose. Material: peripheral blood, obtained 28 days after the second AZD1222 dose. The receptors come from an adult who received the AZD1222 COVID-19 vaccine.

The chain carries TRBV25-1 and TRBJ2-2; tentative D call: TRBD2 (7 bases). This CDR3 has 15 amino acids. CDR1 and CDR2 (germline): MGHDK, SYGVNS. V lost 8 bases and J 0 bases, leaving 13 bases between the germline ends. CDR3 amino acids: CASGIGGANTGELFF. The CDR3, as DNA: TGTGCCAGCGGCATAGGGGGGGCGAACACCGGGGAGCTGTTTTTT.

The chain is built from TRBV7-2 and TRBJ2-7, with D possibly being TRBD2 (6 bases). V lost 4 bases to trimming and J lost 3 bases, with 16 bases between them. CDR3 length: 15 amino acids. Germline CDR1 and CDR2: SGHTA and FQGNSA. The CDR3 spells CASSYVLHGSYEQYF. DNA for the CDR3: TGTGCCAGCAGCTACGTTCTACACGGGAGCTACGAGCAGTACTTC. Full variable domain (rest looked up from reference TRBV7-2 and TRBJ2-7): GAGVSQSPSNKVTEKGKDVELRCDPISGHTALYWYRQSLGQGLEFLIYFQGNSAPDKSGLPSDRFSAERTGGSVSTLTIQRTQQEDSAVYLCASSYVLHGSYEQYFGPGTRLTVT.

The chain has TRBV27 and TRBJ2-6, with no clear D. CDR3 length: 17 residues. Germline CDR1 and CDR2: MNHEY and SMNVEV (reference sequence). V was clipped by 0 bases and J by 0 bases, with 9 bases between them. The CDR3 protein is CASSLSDRSSGANVLTF. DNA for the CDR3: TGTGCCAGCAGTTTATCGGACCGTAGCTCTGGGGCCAACGTCCTGACTTTC.

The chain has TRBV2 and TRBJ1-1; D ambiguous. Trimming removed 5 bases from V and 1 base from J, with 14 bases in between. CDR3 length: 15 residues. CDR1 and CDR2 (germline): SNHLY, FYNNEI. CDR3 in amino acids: CASSPERTGNTEAFF. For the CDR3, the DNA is TGTGCCAGCAGTCCGGAGAGGACGGGGAACACTGAAGCTTTCTTT.

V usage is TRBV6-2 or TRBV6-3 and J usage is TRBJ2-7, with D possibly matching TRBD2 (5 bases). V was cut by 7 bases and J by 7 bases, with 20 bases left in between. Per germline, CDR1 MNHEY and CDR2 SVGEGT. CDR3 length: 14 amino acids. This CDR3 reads CASTPYRGSGEQYF. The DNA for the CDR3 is TGTGCCAGCACCCCCTACCGGGGAAGTGGGGAGCAGTACTTC.

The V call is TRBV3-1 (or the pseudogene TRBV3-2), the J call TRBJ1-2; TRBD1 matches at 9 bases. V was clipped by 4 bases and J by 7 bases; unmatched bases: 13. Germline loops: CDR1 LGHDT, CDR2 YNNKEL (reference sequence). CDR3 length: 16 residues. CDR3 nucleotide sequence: TGTGCCAGCAGCCCCAGAAACAGGGGGCGCCTCGGTGGCTACACCTTC. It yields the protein CASSPRNRGRLGGYTF.

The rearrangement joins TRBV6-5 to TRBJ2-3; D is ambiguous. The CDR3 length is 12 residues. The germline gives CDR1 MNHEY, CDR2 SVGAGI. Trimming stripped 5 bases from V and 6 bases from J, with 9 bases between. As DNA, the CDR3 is TGTGCCAGCAGTCAAAGGGTGGATACGCAGTATTTT. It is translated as CASSQRVDTQYF.

Written as DNA, the CDR3 is TGTGCCAGCAGCGGCGACTGGTTGAATTCACCCCTCCACTTT. Translated, it gives CASSGDWLNSPLHF. The J gene is TRBJ1-6, the V gene TRBV7-2; D gene unclear. The CDR3 has 14 amino acids. V was cut by 5 bases and J by 7 bases, with 12 bases left in between. CDR1 is SGHTA and CDR2 is FQGNSA in the germline V gene.

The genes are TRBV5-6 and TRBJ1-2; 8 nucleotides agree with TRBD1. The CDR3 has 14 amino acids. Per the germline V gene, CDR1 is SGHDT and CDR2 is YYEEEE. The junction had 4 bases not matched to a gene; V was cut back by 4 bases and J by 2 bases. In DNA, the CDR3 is TGTGCCAGCAGCATGACAGGGGAGAACTATGGCTACACCTTC. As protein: CASSMTGENYGYTF.

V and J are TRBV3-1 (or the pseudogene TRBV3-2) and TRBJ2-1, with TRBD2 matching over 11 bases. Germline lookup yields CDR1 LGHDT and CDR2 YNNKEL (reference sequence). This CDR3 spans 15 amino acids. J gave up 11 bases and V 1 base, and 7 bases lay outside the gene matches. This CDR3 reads CASSQARLAGYQQFF. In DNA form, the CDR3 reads TGTGCCAGCAGCCAAGCTCGACTAGCGGGATATCAGCAGTTCTTC.

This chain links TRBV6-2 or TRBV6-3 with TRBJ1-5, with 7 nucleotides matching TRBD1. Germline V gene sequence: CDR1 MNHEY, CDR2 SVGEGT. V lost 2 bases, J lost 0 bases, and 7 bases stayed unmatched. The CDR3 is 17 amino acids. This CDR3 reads CASSYGTVSISNQPQHF. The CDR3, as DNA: TGTGCCAGCAGTTACGGGACAGTCAGTATTAGCAATCAGCCCCAGCATTTT.

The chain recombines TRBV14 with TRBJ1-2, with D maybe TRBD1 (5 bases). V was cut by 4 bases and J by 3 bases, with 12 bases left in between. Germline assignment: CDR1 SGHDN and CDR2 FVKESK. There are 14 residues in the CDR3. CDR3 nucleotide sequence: TGTGCCAGCAGCCGAGGGGTTGGGGACTATGGCTACACCTTC. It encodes CASSRGVGDYGYTF.

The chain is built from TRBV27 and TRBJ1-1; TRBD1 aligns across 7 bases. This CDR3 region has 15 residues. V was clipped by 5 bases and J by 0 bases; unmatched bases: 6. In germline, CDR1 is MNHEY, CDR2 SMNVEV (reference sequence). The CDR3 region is CASSPPTGLNTEAFF. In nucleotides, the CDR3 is TGTGCCAGCAGTCCCCCGACAGGGTTGAACACTGAAGCTTTCTTT.

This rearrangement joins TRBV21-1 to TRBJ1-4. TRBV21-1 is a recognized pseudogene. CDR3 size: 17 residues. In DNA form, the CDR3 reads TGTGCCAGCAGCAAGAAAAGGAGGGACCTGGATGAGGAAAAACTGTTTTTT. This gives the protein CASSKKRRDLDEEKLFF.

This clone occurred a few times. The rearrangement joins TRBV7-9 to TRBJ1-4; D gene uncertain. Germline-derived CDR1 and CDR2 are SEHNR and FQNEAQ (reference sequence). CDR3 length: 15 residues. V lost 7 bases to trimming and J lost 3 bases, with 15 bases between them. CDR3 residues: CASTPTGRANEKLFF. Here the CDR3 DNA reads TGTGCCAGCACCCCCACCGGCAGAGCTAATGAAAAACTGTTTTTT.

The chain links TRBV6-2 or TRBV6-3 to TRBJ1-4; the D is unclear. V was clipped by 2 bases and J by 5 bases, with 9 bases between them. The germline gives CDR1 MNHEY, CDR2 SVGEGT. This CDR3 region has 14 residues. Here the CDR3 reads CASSYPGGNEKLFF. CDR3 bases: TGTGCCAGCAGTTACCCGGGCGGGAATGAAAAACTGTTTTTT.

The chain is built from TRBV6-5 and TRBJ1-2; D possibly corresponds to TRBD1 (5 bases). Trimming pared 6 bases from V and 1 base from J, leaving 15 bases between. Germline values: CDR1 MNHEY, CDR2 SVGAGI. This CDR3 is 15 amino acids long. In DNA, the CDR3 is TGTGCCAGCAGCAACCCGGGGCAGAGTAACTATGGCTACACCTTC. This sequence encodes CASSNPGQSNYGYTF.